One and the same sample provided the 26 T cell receptor beta chains below, sequenced in a study of neurological immune-mediated disorders. Stated time point: longitudinal time-point 3. TCRdb redid the calling of the 5' RACE reads with MiXCR, one entry per CDR3 protein. The table has around 100,000 distinct CDR3 sequences, more than 10% seen once. The sequenced material came from PBMCs. The receptors come from a female donor with HTLV-1-associated myelopathy (HAM/TSP).

The chain couples TRBV10-3 to TRBJ1-3; possibly TRBD1 for D (6 bases). This CDR3 has 14 amino acids. Germline CDR1 is ENHRY and CDR2 is SYGVKD. The V end was cut by 4 bases, the J end by 8 bases, with 15 bases between. CDR3 protein: CAISVNRVADTIYF. In DNA, the CDR3 is TGTGCCATCAGTGTCAACAGGGTAGCGGACACCATATATTTT.

This clonotype was detected many times. The germline gene is not matched at one end of the junction; a read error may be the cause. The rearrangement links TRBV15 to TRBJ2-3, with D possibly matching TRBD2 (6 bases). Germline V gene lookup returns CDR1 LNHNV and CDR2 YYDKDF (reference sequence). This CDR3 is 17 amino acids long. The CDR3 sequence is CATSEKGGDQSTDTQYF. CDR3 in DNA: TGTGCTACCAGCGAAAAGGGCGGGGACCAAAGCACAGATACGCAGTATTTT.

This clonotype occurred many times. The V and J genes are TRBV5-1 and TRBJ1-2; D remains unclear. Per germline, CDR1 SGHRS and CDR2 YFSETQ. Deletions cut 0 bases from V and 2 bases from J, with 2 bases between. This CDR3 comprises 12 residues. CDR3 loop: CASSLDNYGYTF. In nucleotides, the CDR3 is TGCGCCAGCAGCTTGGACAACTATGGCTACACCTTC.

Ten or more counts support this clonotype. This chain uses TRBV5-1 with TRBJ2-1; TRBD1 matches at 9 bases. Per germline, CDR1 SGHRS and CDR2 YFSETQ. The CDR3 covers 16 residues. Unmatched junction bases numbered 5, after V lost 4 bases and J lost 0 bases. The CDR3 spells CASSDTGGGSYNEQFF. The CDR3 nucleotides read TGCGCCAGCAGCGATACAGGGGGCGGCTCCTACAATGAGCAGTTCTTC.

The table lists this clonotype with many counts. The chain carries TRBV5-1 and TRBJ1-1; D not resolved. Germline V CDR1 and CDR2: SGHRS, YFSETQ. This CDR3 region has 15 residues. V was pared by 3 bases and J by 5 bases, with 17 bases between. The CDR3 DNA sequence: TGCGCCAGCAGCTACCTCTCCAGCAAGGGAACTGAAGCTTTCTTT. It codes for CASSYLSSKGTEAFF.

Details on this clonotype: A much larger clone is a single base away; this may be a read error. The V and J genes are TRBV29-1 and TRBJ2-3; D is undetermined. The length of the CDR3 is 12 residues. Germline CDR1 SQVTM, CDR2 ANQGSEA. The V end lost 6 bases, the J end lost 6 bases, and 13 bases lay between the germline ends. The CDR3 sequence: CSVGPPGDTQYF. CDR3 nucleotides: TGCAGCGTCGGCCCCCCTGGGGATACGCAGTATTTT.

This clonotype has a handful of counts. This chain uses TRBV7-8 with TRBJ2-4, with D unclear. Trimming cost V 1 base and J 0 bases, with 7 bases left between them. CDR3 length equals 15 residues. The V gene's germline CDR1 is SGHVS and CDR2 FQNEAQ. CDR3 in DNA: TGTGCCAGCAGCTTAGGGCAACTAGCCAAAAACATTCAGTACTTC. Translated: CASSLGQLAKNIQYF.

This clonotype was counted at least ten times. The chain has TRBV20-1 and TRBJ2-7; TRBD1 agrees at 8 bases. The ends lost 6 bases at V and 3 bases at J; junction bases unmatched: 10. The V gene's germline CDR1 is DFQATT and CDR2 SNEGSKA (reference sequence). CDR3 size: 14 residues. CDR3 DNA sequence: TGCAGTGCGTCGACAGGGGTACTTGGCTACGAGCAGTACTTC. Its protein is CSASTGVLGYEQYF.

Ten or more counts support this clonotype. The CDR3 sequence: CASRDRGTETQYF. As DNA, the CDR3 is TGCGCCAGCAGGGACAGGGGAACGGAGACCCAGTACTTC. The V call is TRBV10-2, the J call TRBJ2-5; 9 nucleotides align to TRBD1. The trim removed 6 bases at V and 5 bases at J, leaving 4 bases unmatched. The CDR3 runs 13 residues. In germline, CDR1 is WSHSY, CDR2 SAAADI.

This chain uses TRBV6-2 or TRBV6-3 with TRBJ1-5; no clear D gene. V lost 4 bases to trimming and J lost 6 bases, with 13 bases between them. CDR1 is MNHEY and CDR2 is SVGEGT in the germline V gene. The CDR3 is made up of 14 amino acids. In DNA, the CDR3 is TGTGCCAGCAGTTTCGACCGCCTGAGTCAGCCCCAGCATTTT. Amino acids: CASSFDRLSQPQHF.

This clonotype was found once. V and J are TRBV5-1 and TRBJ2-3, with 9 nucleotides matching TRBD2. The junction had 12 bases not matched to a gene; V was cut back by 4 bases and J by 0 bases. The CDR3 is 18 residues long. Germline loops: CDR1 SGHRS, CDR2 YFSETQ. The CDR3 protein is CASSRGLAPFPSTDTQYF. CDR3 sequence (DNA): TGCGCCAGCAGCCGGGGACTAGCCCCATTCCCGAGCACAGATACGCAGTATTTT.

Worth noting for this clonotype: Just one base apart from a much larger clone, this may be a read error. The V call is TRBV5-1, the J call TRBJ2-3; D is perhaps TRBD1 (6 bases). The J call may be faulty, since TRBJ1-5 better matches the DNA end. CDR1 SGHRS and CDR2 YFSETQ come from the germline V gene. The CDR3 runs to 14 residues. CDR3 sequence reads: CASTHGQFTDTQHF. Written as DNA, the CDR3 is TGCGCCAGCACCCACGGACAGTTCACAGATACGCAGCATTTT.

This clonotype was counted many times. The chain carries TRBV5-1 and TRBJ1-5; D is perhaps TRBD1 (6 bases). The ends were cut back, 5 bases at V and 6 bases at J, with 15 bases in the middle. The germline CDR1 and CDR2 sequences are SGHRS and YFSETQ. The CDR3 is 14 residues long. CDR3 sequence (DNA): TGCGCCAGCAGTACTACAGGGAAAGGTCAGCCCCAGCATTTT. Translation: CASSTTGKGQPQHF.

This clonotype has ten or more counts. V gene TRBV10-1 combines with J gene TRBJ2-7; D remains unclear. Trimming removed 2 bases at V and 0 bases at J, with 5 bases between. The germline V gene encodes CDR1 WNHNN and CDR2 SYGVQD (reference sequence). This CDR3 has 13 residues. In DNA form, the CDR3 reads TGCGCCAGCAGTGAGGCCAGCTCCTACGAGCAGTACTTC. Protein: CASSEASSYEQYF.

This clonotype was counted a single time. The chain carries TRBV5-1 and TRBJ2-1; no definite D call. Per the germline V gene, CDR1 is SGHRS and CDR2 is YFSETQ. V dropped 6 bases and J dropped 8 bases, with 21 bases sitting between them. The CDR3 contains 15 residues. CDR3 region: CASIHVSPTWDEQFF. The CDR3 region has the DNA TGCGCCAGCATCCACGTGTCTCCTACGTGGGATGAGCAGTTCTTC.

This clonotype has more than one count but fewer than ten. DNA of the CDR3: TGTGCCAGCAGCCTCACAGGGGGCGATCAGCCCCAGCATTTT. It translates to CASSLTGGDQPQHF. The gene calls are TRBV6-1 and TRBJ1-5; TRBD1 matches 9 bases. Germline CDR1 MNHNS, CDR2 SASEGT. CDR3 length: 14 residues. J lost 5 bases, V lost 6 bases, and 5 bases had no gene match.

This clonotype appeared a few times. The V and J genes are TRBV25-1 and TRBJ2-2, with D possibly being TRBD1 (5 bases). The CDR3 spans 17 residues. Trimming shortened V by 4 bases and J by 5 bases, and 20 bases separated the two germline ends. Germline CDR1 and CDR2: MGHDK and SYGVNS. The CDR3 is CASSAPSGFLRTGELFF. The CDR3 DNA reads TGTGCCAGCAGTGCCCCCTCAGGGTTCTTAAGGACCGGGGAGCTGTTTTTT.

This clonotype was seen many times. The chain's CDR3 is CASSKLAGGYNEQFF. CDR3 nucleotide sequence: TGTGCCAGCAGTAAACTAGCGGGGGGCTACAATGAGCAGTTCTTC. J is TRBJ2-1 and V is TRBV6-5, with 12 nucleotides matching TRBD2. The CDR3 runs 15 residues. The trim removed 5 bases at V and 3 bases at J, leaving 2 bases unmatched. CDR1 and CDR2 from the germline V gene are MNHEY and SVGAGI.

This clonotype was observed at least ten times. J is TRBJ2-2 and V is TRBV5-1; D call uncertain. Germline values: CDR1 SGHRS, CDR2 YFSETQ. V lost 2 bases to trimming and J lost 1 base, with 6 bases between them. This CDR3 contains 14 residues. The CDR3, as DNA: TGCGCCAGCAGCTTCTACGGGAACACCGGGGAGCTGTTTTTT. Amino acid sequence: CASSFYGNTGELFF.

This clonotype was counted at least ten times. The V and J genes are TRBV29-1 and TRBJ2-1; 11 nucleotides match TRBD1. The germline CDR1 and CDR2 sequences are SQVTM and ANQGSEA. V trimming: 3 bases; J trimming: 0 bases; junction bases outside the gene matches: 10. CDR3 size: 18 residues. CDR3 DNA sequence: TGCAGCGTTGACGGGGACAGGGGGGCCGGGAGCTCCTACAATGAGCAGTTCTTC. Protein sequence: CSVDGDRGAGSSYNEQFF.

This clonotype was counted ten times or more. This chain uses TRBV7-8 with TRBJ2-7; D unclear. Trimming shortened V by 1 base and J by 3 bases, and 13 bases separated the two germline ends. Germline loops: CDR1 SGHVS, CDR2 FQNEAQ. This CDR3 contains 15 residues. CDR3 in DNA: TGTGCCAGCAGCTTAGACCCCATTCTAAACTACGAGCAGTACTTC. As protein: CASSLDPILNYEQYF. Variable domain in full (rest from reference TRBV7-8 and TRBJ2-7): GAGVSQSPRYKVAKRGQDVALRCDPISGHVSLFWYQQALGQGPEFLTYFQNEAQLDKSGLPSDRFFAERPEGSVSTLKIQRTQQEDSAVYLCASSLDPILNYEQYFGPGTRLTVT.

J is TRBJ2-1 and V is TRBV7-9; 12 bases match TRBD2. The CDR3 spans 15 residues. Germline V lookup: CDR1 SEHNR, CDR2 FQNEAQ (reference sequence). V lost 3 bases to trimming and J lost 7 bases; unmatched junction nucleotides: 4. The CDR3 loop reads CASSFRTSGINEQFF. The CDR3 DNA sequence: TGTGCCAGCAGCTTTAGGACTAGCGGGATTAATGAGCAGTTCTTC.

This clonotype was detected ten times or more. The chain links TRBV29-1 to TRBJ2-1; no definite D call. CDR1 and CDR2 from the germline V gene are SQVTM and ANQGSEA. V lost 4 bases, J lost 5 bases, and 9 bases lay in between. The CDR3 covers 12 residues. For the CDR3, the DNA is TGCAGCGTTGCTAGTGACAACAATGAGCAGTTCTTC. Residues: CSVASDNNEQFF.

The chain is built from TRBV29-1 and TRBJ2-1; TRBD1 matches 7 bases. The CDR3 totals 14 residues. The V segment lost 7 bases and the J segment 3 bases; nucleotides outside the gene matches: 9. Germline-derived CDR1 and CDR2 are SQVTM and ANQGSEA. The CDR3 sequence: CSGTGVRHYNEQFF. CDR3 bases: TGCAGCGGAACAGGGGTCCGTCACTACAATGAGCAGTTCTTC.

This clonotype came up many times. V and J are TRBV7-7 and TRBJ2-7, with D hard to call. The CDR3 is made up of 13 amino acids. V shed 5 bases and J shed 6 bases, with 14 bases lying between them. Germline V gene lookup returns CDR1 SSHAT and CDR2 FNYEAQ (reference sequence). CDR3 sequence (DNA): TGTGCCAGCAGCCCCGGCGGAGTTTCCGAGCAGTACTTC. Its protein product is CASSPGGVSEQYF. The variable domain in full, with the rest retrieved from reference TRBV7-7 and TRBJ2-7, is GAGVSQSPRYKVTKRGQDVTLRCDPISSHATLYWYQQALGQGPEFLTYFNYEAQPDKSGLPSDRFSAERPEGSISTLTIQRTEQRDSAMYRCASSPGGVSEQYFGPGTRLTVT.

V and J are TRBV29-1 and TRBJ2-1, with TRBD2 matching 12 bases. Germline values: CDR1 SQVTM, CDR2 ANQGSEA. The junction had 10 bases not matched to a gene; V was cut back by 2 bases and J by 8 bases. This CDR3 is 16 amino acids long. CDR3 loop: CSVESPSSGGGYEQFF. The DNA of the CDR3 is TGCAGCGTTGAAAGTCCCTCTAGCGGGGGGGGGTATGAGCAGTTCTTC.